This passage covers 27 T cell receptor beta chains from one sample sequenced in a study of T cells in Graves' hyperthyroidism and ophthalmopathy. Amplification of TCR beta CDR3 regions was performed using RNA transcripts as template. A set of HTBI primers served as the primers for a first-round RT-PCR of the TCR CDR3. TCRdb ran MiXCR on the multiplex PCR reads and lists one entry per CDR3 protein. The sample lists almost 500,000 distinct CDR3 sequences; about 22% were seen once. The source material was blood. The receptors shown here come from a woman in her seventies with Graves' ophthalmopathy.

The genes are TRBV5-8 and TRBJ2-5, with D hard to call. The CDR3 extends over 14 amino acids. Germline lookup yields CDR1 SGHTS and CDR2 YDEGEE. V was cut by 3 bases and J by 2 bases, with 11 bases left in between. The CDR3 is CASSYGLLQETQYF. The DNA for the CDR3 is TGTGCCAGCAGCTATGGGCTTTTGCAAGAGACCCAGTACTTC.

This clonotype was counted between two and nine times. The rearrangement joins TRBV30 to TRBJ2-5; maybe TRBD1 (6 bases). Germline V gene data show CDR1 as GTSNPN and CDR2 as SVGIG (reference sequence). V lost 2 bases to trimming and J lost 4 bases, with 20 bases between them. CDR3 length: 16 amino acids. The CDR3 protein is CAWSTPRGSSRETQYF. CDR3 in DNA: TGTGCCTGGAGTACTCCCAGGGGCAGTTCTCGAGAGACCCAGTACTTC.

This clonotype occurred many times. The chain combines TRBV6-2 or TRBV6-3 with TRBJ2-1, with TRBD1 matching 7 bases. From germline, CDR1 is MNHEY and CDR2 SVGEGT. CDR3 size: 13 residues. J lost 6 bases, V lost 8 bases, and 7 bases had no gene match. This CDR3 is CASQPDRANEQFF. In DNA, the CDR3 is TGTGCCAGCCAACCCGACAGGGCCAATGAGCAGTTCTTC.

This clonotype showed up many times. J is TRBJ2-7 and V is TRBV7-2, with 8 bases lining up with TRBD1. The junction had 6 bases not matched to a gene; V was cut back by 1 base and J by 7 bases. The CDR3 has 14 residues. Looked up from germline, CDR1 is SGHTA and CDR2 is FQGNSA. The DNA for the CDR3 is TGTGCCAGCAGCTTAGTTGCAGGGGGCGCAGAGCAGTACTTC. Protein product: CASSLVAGGAEQYF.

The chain uses TRBV11-2 and TRBJ2-2; D gene unclear. V lost 5 bases, J lost 7 bases, and 14 bases lay in between. The CDR3 is made up of 14 amino acids. Germline V gives CDR1 SGHAT, CDR2 FQNNGV. The CDR3 here is CASSEVRTLGELFF. In nucleotides, the CDR3 is TGTGCCAGCAGCGAGGTTAGGACGCTCGGGGAGCTGTTTTTT.

Remarks on this clonotype: A read error may be the cause here, since a much bigger clone is one base away. The J gene is TRBJ2-5, the V gene TRBV2; TRBD2 matches 7 bases. The germline V gene has CDR1 SNHLY and CDR2 FYNNEI. The CDR3 is 14 residues long. The CDR3 protein is CAGSTSGVQETQYF. The CDR3 DNA reads as TGTGCCGGCAGCACAAGCGGGGTCCAAGAGACCCAGTACTTC.

This clonotype has a count of ten or more. The chain recombines TRBV30 with TRBJ1-4; 7 bases are shared with TRBD1. CDR1 is GTSNPN, CDR2 SVGIG, per germline (reference sequence). The CDR3 consists of 15 residues. The V and J ends lost 1 base and 6 bases, in that order; junction bases with no gene match: 8. CDR3 sequence (DNA): TGTGCCTGGAGTGAGATAGACAGGGACGATGAAAAACTGTTTTTT. As protein: CAWSEIDRDDEKLFF.

The rearrangement joins TRBV6-1 to TRBJ2-1; TRBD2 matches 9 bases. V was pared by 6 bases and J by 8 bases, with 8 bases of the junction left unmatched. CDR1 and CDR2 from the germline V gene are MNHNS and SASEGT. The CDR3 sequence is 14 residues long. The CDR3 DNA sequence: TGTGCCAGCAGGGGTAGCGGGAGTCGATATGAGCAGTTCTTC. This encodes CASRGSGSRYEQFF.

The chain joins TRBV14 to TRBJ2-1, with 9 bases fitting TRBD1. The trim removed 4 bases at V and 8 bases at J, leaving 9 bases unmatched. There are 15 residues in the CDR3. Germline values: CDR1 SGHDN, CDR2 FVKESK. CDR3 DNA sequence: TGTGCCAGCAGCCCGGGACAGGGCTATGTAGATGAGCAGTTCTTC. It yields the protein CASSPGQGYVDEQFF.

The rearrangement links TRBV10-3 to TRBJ1-2, with unresolved D. The CDR3 is 12 amino acids. Per germline, CDR1 ENHRY and CDR2 SYGVKD. The ends were cut back, 7 bases at V and 12 bases at J, with 18 bases in the middle. Written as DNA, the CDR3 is TGTGCCATCATGGAACCCGGGCAACTTAACACCTTC. It is translated as CAIMEPGQLNTF.

The sample holds many counts of this clonotype. The chain joins TRBV29-1 to TRBJ2-3; D remains ambiguous. Germline V lookup: CDR1 SQVTM, CDR2 ANQGSEA. V lost 6 bases to trimming and J lost 0 bases, with 7 bases between them. This CDR3 is built from 12 residues. The CDR3 nucleotides are TGCAGCGTAACAAGAAGCACAGATACGCAGTATTTT. It is translated as CSVTRSTDTQYF.

At least ten counts were recorded for this clonotype. The chain uses TRBV28 and TRBJ2-5; D is tentatively TRBD1 or TRBD2 (5 bases each). V shed 6 bases and J shed 4 bases, with 15 bases lying between them. This CDR3 comprises 14 residues. CDR1 is MDHEN, CDR2 SYDVKM, per germline. CDR3 sequence (DNA): TGTGCCAGCAGAGAAGGATCGAGGGGAGAGACCCAGTACTTC. It encodes CASREGSRGETQYF.

This clonotype was seen more than once but under ten times. The chain employs TRBV27 and TRBJ2-7; no clear D gene. Deletions cut 2 bases from V and 2 bases from J, with 13 bases between. Germline lookup yields CDR1 MNHEY and CDR2 SMNVEV (reference sequence). This CDR3 has 15 residues. CDR3 region: CASSLRAGAPYEQYF. The CDR3 nucleotides are TGTGCCAGCAGTTTAAGGGCAGGAGCTCCCTACGAGCAGTACTTC.

This clonotype showed up just a few times. The rearrangement joins TRBV7-6 to TRBJ2-7; D possibly corresponds to TRBD1 (5 bases). This CDR3 contains 16 residues. Per the germline V gene, CDR1 is SGHVS and CDR2 is FNYEAQ. V was trimmed by 1 base and J by 2 bases, leaving 15 bases between them. CDR3 sequence reads: CASSLEGVTGPYEQYF. For the CDR3, the DNA is TGTGCCAGCAGCTTAGAAGGGGTTACCGGACCCTACGAGCAGTACTTC.

This clonotype was found a few times. The chain combines TRBV27 with TRBJ1-5; the match to TRBD1 covers 8 bases. Unmatched junction bases numbered 11, after V lost 5 bases and J lost 2 bases. Germline CDR1 reads MNHEY; CDR2 reads SMNVEV (reference sequence). The CDR3 contains 17 residues. CDR3 bases: TGTGCCAGCAGTGTCAAACCAGGGGGCGACGGCAATCAGCCCCAGCATTTT. This codes for CASSVKPGGDGNQPQHF.

This clonotype was seen at least ten times. The chain links TRBV2 to TRBJ1-4; no clear D gene. The ends were cut back, 4 bases at V and 0 bases at J, with 6 bases in the middle. The CDR3 loop spans 14 amino acids. Germline values: CDR1 SNHLY, CDR2 FYNNEI. CDR3 sequence: CASSAATTNEKLFF. CDR3 DNA sequence: TGTGCCAGCAGTGCGGCGACAACTAATGAAAAACTGTTTTTT.

This chain connects TRBV20-1 to TRBJ2-7; 7 bases agree with TRBD2. The CDR3 has 18 residues. Germline V gene lookup returns CDR1 DFQATT and CDR2 SNEGSKA (reference sequence). V dropped 6 bases and J dropped 0; count of bases not matched to a gene: 20. The DNA for the CDR3 is TGCAGTGCCCTACATATAAACCTAGCGGATAGGGCCTCCTACGAGCAGTACTTC. Translation: CSALHINLADRASYEQYF.

CDR3 protein: CAWSVVMGTNEQFF. Here the CDR3 DNA reads TGTGCCTGGAGTGTGGTTATGGGGACGAATGAGCAGTTCTTC. This sequence joins TRBV30 and TRBJ2-1; D may correspond to TRBD1 or TRBD2 (5 bases each). V was shortened by 0 bases and J by 7 bases, with 13 bases between the two germline ends. The CDR3 runs 14 residues. Germline V lookup: CDR1 GTSNPN, CDR2 SVGIG (reference sequence).

J is TRBJ2-2 and V is TRBV9, with D perhaps matching TRBD2 (5 bases). CDR1 is SGDLS and CDR2 is YYNGEE in the germline V gene. V gave up 3 bases and J gave up 7 bases, with 10 bases separating them. The CDR3 runs 13 residues. The CDR3 DNA follows: TGTGCCAGCAGCGGCCGCCGGGGCGGGGAGCTGTTTTTT. Translated, it gives CASSGRRGGELFF. Full variable domain (remainder filled in from reference TRBV9 and TRBJ2-2): DSGVTQTPKHLITATGQRVTLRCSPRSGDLSVYWYQQSLDQGLQFLIQYYNGEERAKGNILERFSAQQFPDLHSELNLSSLELGDSALYFCASSGRRGGELFFGEGSRLTVL.

V is TRBV28 and J is TRBJ2-3; either TRBD1 or TRBD2 may fit D (5 bases each). The V end was cut by 8 bases, the J end by 3 bases, with 18 bases between. The CDR3 totals 15 residues. Germline CDR1 MDHEN, CDR2 SYDVKM. This CDR3 reads CASDLRGRVTDTQYF. Written as DNA, the CDR3 is TGTGCCAGCGACTTGAGGGGCAGGGTTACAGATACGCAGTATTTT.

For this clonotype: It may be a read error: a sequence one base away is much more abundant. Here the CDR3 reads CASSGVGETQYF. Written as DNA, the CDR3 is TGTGCCAGCAGTGGGGTAGGAGAGACCCAGTACTTC. The V and J genes are TRBV6-2 or TRBV6-3 and TRBJ2-5; D remains unclear. CDR3 length: 12 residues. The ends were cut back, 5 bases at V and 4 bases at J, with 8 bases in the middle. Germline CDR1 reads MNHEY; CDR2 reads SVGEGT.

V and J are TRBV11-2 and TRBJ2-1; 8 nucleotides line up with TRBD2. This CDR3 comprises 15 residues. Trimming removed 5 bases from V and 4 bases from J; junction bases left unmatched: 7. Per the germline V gene, CDR1 is SGHAT and CDR2 is FQNNGV. CDR3 protein: CASSPGAGGYNEQFF. In DNA, the CDR3 is TGTGCCAGCAGCCCAGGGGCGGGAGGTTACAATGAGCAGTTCTTC.

The sample holds a few counts of this clonotype. V is TRBV7-8 and J is TRBJ1-5, with 10 bases aligning to TRBD1. The CDR3 spans 18 residues. The germline gives CDR1 SGHVS, CDR2 FQNEAQ. V trimming: 4 bases; J trimming: 2 bases; junction bases outside the gene matches: 11. CDR3 loop: CASSSSLTGTGGNQPQHF. The CDR3, as DNA: TGTGCCAGCAGCTCATCGTTGACCGGGACAGGGGGCAATCAGCCCCAGCATTTT.

The rearrangement links TRBV19 to TRBJ2-3; 8 bases fit TRBD1. J gave up 1 base and V 6 bases, and 6 bases lay outside the gene matches. CDR1 and CDR2 from the germline V gene are LNHDA and SQIVND (reference sequence). This CDR3 has 15 residues. CDR3 DNA sequence: TGTGCCAGTAGGAGACAGGGGACGGGCACAGATACGCAGTATTTT. Amino acid sequence: CASRRQGTGTDTQYF.

This CDR3 is CSASLGALGTEAFF. The CDR3 nucleotides read TGCAGTGCTTCCTTAGGAGCCCTCGGGACTGAAGCTTTCTTT. The chain couples TRBV20-1 to TRBJ1-1; D is unresolved. The CDR3 runs to 14 residues. The V end was cut by 5 bases, the J end by 5 bases, with 18 bases between. The germline gives CDR1 DFQATT, CDR2 SNEGSKA (reference sequence).

This chain links TRBV4-3 with TRBJ2-7, with D possibly being TRBD1 (6 bases). Germline lookup yields CDR1 LGHNA and CDR2 YSLEER. The CDR3 totals 15 residues. Trimming stripped 3 bases from V and 1 base from J, with 13 bases between. CDR3 bases: TGCGCCAGCAGCCACCGCGCAACAGGGTCCTACGAGCAGTACTTC. Encoded protein: CASSHRATGSYEQYF.

This clonotype was observed a few times. V gene TRBV5-5 combines with J gene TRBJ2-7; D is tentatively TRBD1 or TRBD2 (5 bases each). The V and J ends lost 7 bases and 7 bases respectively, with 12 bases between them. This CDR3 spans 11 amino acids. Germline V gene data show CDR1 as SGHKS and CDR2 as YYEKEE (reference sequence). CDR3 protein: CASAAGAEQYF. The CDR3 DNA follows: TGTGCCAGCGCGGCCGGGGCTGAGCAGTACTTC. Combining the CDR3 with reference TRBV5-5 and TRBJ2-7 gives the whole variable domain DAGVTQSPTHLIKTRGQQVTLRCSPISGHKSVSWYQQVLGQGPQFIFQYYEKEERGRGNFPDRFSARQFPNYSSELNVNALLLGDSALYLCASAAGAEQYFGPGTRLTVT.